This paragraph covers one T cell receptor (beta chain) sequence. Its cognate antigen is unknown. Sequencing templates came from extracted RNA that was reverse transcribed into cDNA. TCRdb keeps only in-frame clones here, not all; method: immunoSEQ multiplex PCR. The repertoire holds 90,000 to 100,000 clones, with less than 50% as singletons. The CDR3 runs to 14 residues. Germline V lookup: CDR1 SGHNT, CDR2 YYREEE (reference sequence). Trimming removed 3 bases from V and 2 bases from J, with 8 bases in between. This record belongs to a study of CD8+ T cells in alopecia areata. Study background: Twice daily, treated patients received 5 to 10 mg of oral tofacitinib.

Findings and caveats of the study: Resident alphabeta T-cell populations of normal skin are likewise subject to sequencing in scalp samples.

This rearrangement joins TRBV5-4 to TRBJ2-2; tentative D call: TRBD2 (5 bases). This TCR came from a human donor with alopecia areata. Sequencing used CD4+ T cells sorted from blood. CDR3 sequence reads: CASSSEANTGELFF. In DNA, the CDR3 is TGTGCCAGCAGCTCGGAGGCCAACACCGGGGAGCTGTTTTTT.